Presented here are 14 T cell receptor beta chains from one specimen sequenced in a study of identical twins. One entry per CDR3 protein, called by TCRdb with MiXCR from the 5' RACE reads. This table holds more than 350,000 distinct CDR3 sequences, about 10% found once. Sample: naive T cells sorted from blood. Source of these receptors: a woman aged 45-65 years in good health.

The gene calls are TRBV12-3 or TRBV12-4 and TRBJ2-7, with D perhaps TRBD1 (7 bases). Trimming stripped 5 bases from V and 2 bases from J, with 16 bases between. The CDR3 is 15 residues long. CDR3 residues: CASSPGGSGPYEQYV. The CDR3, as DNA: TGTGCCAGCAGTCCAGGGGGGTCAGGGCCCTACGAGCAGTACGTC.

The V and J genes are TRBV5-1 and TRBJ2-3; possibly TRBD1 for D (5 bases). CDR1 is SGHRS and CDR2 is YFSETQ in the germline V gene. The CDR3 has 14 residues. Trimming removed 0 bases at V and 5 bases at J, with 10 bases between. CDR3 bases: TGCGCCAGCAGCTTGGGGGGCGCGGTAGATACGCAGTATTTT. Translated: CASSLGGAVDTQYF.

This clonotype has ten or more counts. The chain couples TRBV12-3 or TRBV12-4 to TRBJ2-2; weak D call: TRBD2 (6 bases). The CDR3 is 15 residues long. V was clipped by 3 bases and J by 5 bases, with 13 bases between them. The CDR3 loop is CASSFGDAGTGELFF. DNA of the CDR3: TGTGCCAGCAGTTTTGGGGACGCGGGGACCGGGGAGCTGTTTTTT.

The V call is TRBV5-1, the J call TRBJ2-4; 12 bases line up with TRBD2. After removal of 0 bases from V and 6 bases from J, the junction contained 4 bases not matched to a gene. The CDR3 is 16 amino acids. Germline V gene sequence: CDR1 SGHRS, CDR2 YFSETQ. Here the CDR3 DNA reads TGCGCCAGCAGCTTGGAGCTAGCGGGAGGGGGAAACATTCAGTACTTC. Translation gives CASSLELAGGGNIQYF. Filled out from reference TRBV5-1 and TRBJ2-4, the complete variable domain reads KAGVTQTPRYLIKTRGQQVTLSCSPISGHRSVSWYQQTPGQGLQFLFEYFSETQRNKGNFPGRFSGRQFSNSRSEMNVSTLELGDSALYLCASSLELAGGGNIQYFGAGTRLSVL.

This clonotype appeared a few times. The genes are TRBV2 and TRBJ2-2, with TRBD1 matching 8 bases. The trim removed 9 bases at V and 0 bases at J, leaving 3 bases unmatched. Per germline, CDR1 SNHLY and CDR2 FYNNEI. The CDR3 consists of 14 residues. Here the CDR3 DNA reads TGTGCCAGTGGGACAGGCACGAACACCGGGGAGCTGTTTTTT. It is translated as CASGTGTNTGELFF. The full variable domain, in which reference TRBV2 and TRBJ2-2 provide the parts outside the CDR3, is EPEVTQTPSHQVTQMGQEVILRCVPISNHLYFYWYRQILGQKVEFLVSFYNNEISEKSEIFDDQFSVERPDGSNFTLKIRSTKLEDSAMYFCASGTGTNTGELFFGEGSRLTVL.

This clonotype showed up many times. CDR3: CASRAGEGTQYF. Here the CDR3 DNA reads TGTGCCAGCAGAGCGGGGGAAGGGACGCAGTATTTT. This rearrangement joins TRBV6-1 to TRBJ2-3; 8 bases are a match to TRBD2. J was trimmed by 9 bases and V by 6 bases; bases with no gene match: 5. Per the germline V gene, CDR1 is MNHNS and CDR2 is SASEGT. The CDR3 consists of 12 residues.

This clonotype was recorded a few times. The rearrangement links TRBV9 to TRBJ2-5; 9 nucleotides align to TRBD1. This CDR3 spans 14 amino acids. The germline gives CDR1 SGDLS, CDR2 YYNGEE. The junction had 6 bases not matched to a gene; V was cut back by 4 bases and J by 5 bases. The DNA for the CDR3 is TGTGCCAGCAGCTTGGGACAGGGTACGGAGACCCAGTACTTC. This gives the protein CASSLGQGTETQYF.

This clonotype was counted only a few times. V usage is TRBV7-9 and J usage is TRBJ2-1; D may be TRBD2 (7 bases). Trimming shortened V by 3 bases and J by 12 bases, and 21 bases separated the two germline ends. The CDR3 sequence is 15 residues long. Germline V gene data show CDR1 as SEHNR and CDR2 as FQNEAQ (reference sequence). The CDR3: CASSFRAGVKGGQFF. CDR3 in DNA: TGTGCCAGCAGCTTCCGGGCGGGAGTGAAGGGGGGGCAGTTCTTC.

The V call is TRBV19, the J call TRBJ1-1; D call uncertain. Germline loops: CDR1 LNHDA, CDR2 SQIVND (reference sequence). V was pared by 7 bases and J by 3 bases, with 15 bases between. This CDR3 has 14 amino acids. Here the CDR3 DNA reads TGTGCCAGTAAGGGCTGGTTTGAGGACACTGAAGCTTTCTTT. Protein product: CASKGWFEDTEAFF.

The genes are TRBV4-1 and TRBJ1-5; tentatively, D is TRBD1 (6 bases). Trimming cost V 5 bases and J 7 bases, with 18 bases left between them. CDR1 is MGHRA and CDR2 is YSYEKL in the germline V gene. CDR3 size: 15 residues. The CDR3 nucleotides read TGCGCCAGCAGCTGGGGGGCCGTGCATGCCCAGCCCCAGCATTTT. Translation: CASSWGAVHAQPQHF.

This rearrangement joins TRBV27 to TRBJ2-7; TRBD2 agrees at 12 bases. This CDR3 comprises 15 residues. V was pared by 5 bases and J by 4 bases, with 6 bases of the junction left unmatched. The germline CDR1 and CDR2 sequences are MNHEY and SMNVEV (reference sequence). CDR3: CASSRLAGEEYEQYF. CDR3 bases: TGTGCCAGCAGTAGACTAGCGGGAGAGGAGTACGAGCAGTACTTC.

This clonotype was seen repeatedly, ten times or more. This chain connects TRBV10-3 to TRBJ2-1, with TRBD2 matching over 11 bases. Looked up from germline, CDR1 is ENHRY and CDR2 is SYGVKD. CDR3 length: 16 residues. The V segment lost 6 bases and the J segment 3 bases; nucleotides outside the gene matches: 7. The CDR3: CAIRDLLAGDYNEQFF. In nucleotides, the CDR3 is TGTGCCATCAGGGATTTACTAGCGGGAGACTACAATGAGCAGTTCTTC.

This clonotype was detected only a few times. The chain recombines TRBV11-3 with TRBJ1-1; 8 positions agree with TRBD1. V dropped 7 bases and J dropped 1; count of bases not matched to a gene: 5. Germline V gene lookup returns CDR1 SGHNT and CDR2 YENEEA. This CDR3 comprises 14 residues. The CDR3 loop reads CASTWDRRNTEAFF. The CDR3 bases are TGTGCCAGCACCTGGGACAGGCGGAACACTGAAGCTTTCTTT.

The chain combines TRBV12-3 or TRBV12-4 with TRBJ1-2; TRBD1 matches 10 bases. The V gene end was trimmed by 3 bases and the J gene end by 8 bases; junction bases not matched to a gene: 6. The CDR3 length is 14 residues. This CDR3 is CASSFGTGAHGYTF. The CDR3, as DNA: TGTGCCAGCAGTTTTGGGACAGGGGCTCACGGCTACACCTTC.